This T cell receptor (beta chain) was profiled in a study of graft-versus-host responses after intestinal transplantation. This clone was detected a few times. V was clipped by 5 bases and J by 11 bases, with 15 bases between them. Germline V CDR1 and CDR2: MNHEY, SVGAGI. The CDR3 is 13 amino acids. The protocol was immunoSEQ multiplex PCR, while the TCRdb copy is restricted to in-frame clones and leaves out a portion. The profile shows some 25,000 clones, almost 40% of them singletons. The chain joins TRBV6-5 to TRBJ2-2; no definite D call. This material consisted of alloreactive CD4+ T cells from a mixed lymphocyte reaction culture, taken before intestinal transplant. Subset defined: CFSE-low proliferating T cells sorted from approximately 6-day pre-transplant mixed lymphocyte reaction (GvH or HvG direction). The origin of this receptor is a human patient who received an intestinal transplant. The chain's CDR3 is CASSEVWRTELFF. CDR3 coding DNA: TGTGCCAGCAGTGAAGTGTGGAGAACAGAGCTGTTTTTT.